The source of this TCR beta chain is a study of blood T cell repertoires in COVID-19. Turning to the study itself: PBMCs, B-cell-depleted T cells, or T cells were the source of the cDNA or gDNA that made up the material.

Germline CDR1 LGHNA, CDR2 YSLEER. Trimming removed 4 bases from V and 8 bases from J, with 23 bases in between. The length of the CDR3 is 17 residues. Produced via immunoSEQ multiplex PCR; TCRdb's table is partial and in-frame only. This sample yields fewer than 250,000 clones, of which under 90% are seen a single time; about 10% belongs to the top ten. V usage is TRBV4-3 and J usage is TRBJ1-4, with D unresolved. The receptor was derived from a woman at least 80 years old with COVID-19, enrolled during active disease. Material for sequencing was peripheral blood. CDR3 nucleotides: TGCGCCAGCAGCCCCGACGGCAGACTAGGTTGGGGAGAAAAACTGTTTTTT. It codes for CASSPDGRLGWGEKLFF.